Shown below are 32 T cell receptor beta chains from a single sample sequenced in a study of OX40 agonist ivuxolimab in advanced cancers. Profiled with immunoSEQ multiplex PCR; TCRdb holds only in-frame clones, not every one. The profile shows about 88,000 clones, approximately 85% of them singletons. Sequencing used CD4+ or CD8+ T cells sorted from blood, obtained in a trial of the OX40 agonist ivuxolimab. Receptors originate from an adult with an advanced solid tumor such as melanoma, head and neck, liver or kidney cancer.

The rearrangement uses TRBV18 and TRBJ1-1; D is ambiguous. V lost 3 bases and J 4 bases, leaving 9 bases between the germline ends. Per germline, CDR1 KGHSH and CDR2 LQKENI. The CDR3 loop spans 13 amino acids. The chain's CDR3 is CASSPQGGTEAFF. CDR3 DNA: TGTGCCAGCTCACCCCAAGGTGGCACTGAAGCTTTCTTT.

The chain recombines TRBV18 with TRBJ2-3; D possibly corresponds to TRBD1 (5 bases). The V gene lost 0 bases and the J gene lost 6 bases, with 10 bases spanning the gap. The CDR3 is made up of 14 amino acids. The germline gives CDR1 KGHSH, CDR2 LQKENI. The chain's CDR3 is CASSPPGLGDTQYF. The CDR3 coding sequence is TGTGCCAGCTCACCACCGGGGCTAGGGGATACGCAGTATTTT.

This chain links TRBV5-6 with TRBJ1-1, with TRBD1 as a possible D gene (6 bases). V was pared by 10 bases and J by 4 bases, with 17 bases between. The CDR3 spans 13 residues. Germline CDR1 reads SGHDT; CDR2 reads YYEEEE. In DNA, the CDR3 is TGTGCCGGTATGGTACAGGGCGGCACTGAAGCTTTCTTT. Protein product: CAGMVQGGTEAFF.

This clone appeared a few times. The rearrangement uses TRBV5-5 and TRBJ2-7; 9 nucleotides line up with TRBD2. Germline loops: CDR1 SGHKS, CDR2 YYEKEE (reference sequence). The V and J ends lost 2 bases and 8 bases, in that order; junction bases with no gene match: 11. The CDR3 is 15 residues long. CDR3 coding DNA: TGTGCCAGCAGCTTTGGCGGTAGCGGGAGTCAGAAGCAGTACTTC. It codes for CASSFGGSGSQKQYF.

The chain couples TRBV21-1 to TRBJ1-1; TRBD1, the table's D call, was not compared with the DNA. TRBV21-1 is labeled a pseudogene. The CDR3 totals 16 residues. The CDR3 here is CASSPGGRGNGTEAFF. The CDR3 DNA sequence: TGTGCCAGCAGCCCAGGGGGCAGGGGAAATGGTACTGAAGCTTTCTTT.

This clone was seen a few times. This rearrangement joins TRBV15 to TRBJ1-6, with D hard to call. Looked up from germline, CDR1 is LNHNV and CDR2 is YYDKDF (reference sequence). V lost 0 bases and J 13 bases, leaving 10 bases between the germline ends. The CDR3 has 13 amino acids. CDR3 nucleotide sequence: TGTGCCACCAGCAGAGATATAGAGGAGCCCCTCCACTTT. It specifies CATSRDIEEPLHF. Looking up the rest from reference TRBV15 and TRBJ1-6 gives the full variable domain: DAMVIQNPRYQVTQFGKPVTLSCSQTLNHNVMYWYQQKSSQAPKLLFHYYDKDFNNEADTPDNFQSRRPNTSFCFLDIRSPGLGDTAMYLCATSRDIEEPLHFGNGTRLTVT.

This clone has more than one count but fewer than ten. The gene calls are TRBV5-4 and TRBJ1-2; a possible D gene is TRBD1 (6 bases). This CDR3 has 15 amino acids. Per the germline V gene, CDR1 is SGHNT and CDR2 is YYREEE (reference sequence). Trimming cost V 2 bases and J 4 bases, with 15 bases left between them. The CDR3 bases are TGTGCCAGCAGCTTAATGTCTGGAGGGGGCTATGGCTACACCTTC. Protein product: CASSLMSGGGYGYTF. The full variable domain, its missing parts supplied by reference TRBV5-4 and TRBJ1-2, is ETGVTQSPTHLIKTRGQQVTLRCSSQSGHNTVSWYQQALGQGPQFIFQYYREEENGRGNFPPRFSGLQFPNYSSELNVNALELDDSALYLCASSLMSGGGYGYTFGSGTRLTVV.

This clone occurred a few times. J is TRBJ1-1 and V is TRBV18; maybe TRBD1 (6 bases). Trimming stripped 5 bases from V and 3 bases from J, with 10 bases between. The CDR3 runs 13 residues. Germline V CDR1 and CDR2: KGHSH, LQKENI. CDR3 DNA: TGTGCCAGCTCAAAACAGGGCGACACTGAAGCTTTCTTT. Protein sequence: CASSKQGDTEAFF.

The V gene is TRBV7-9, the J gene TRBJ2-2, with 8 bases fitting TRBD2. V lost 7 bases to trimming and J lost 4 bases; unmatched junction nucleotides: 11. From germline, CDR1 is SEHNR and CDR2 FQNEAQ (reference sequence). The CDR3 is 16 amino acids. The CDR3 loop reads CASKPGGVRGTGELFF. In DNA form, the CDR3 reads TGTGCCAGCAAGCCCGGGGGGGTTCGAGGCACCGGGGAGCTGTTTTTT.

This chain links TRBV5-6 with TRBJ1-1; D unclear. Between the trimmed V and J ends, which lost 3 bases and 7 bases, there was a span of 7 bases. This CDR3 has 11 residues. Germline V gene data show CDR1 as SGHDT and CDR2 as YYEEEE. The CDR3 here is CASSSRVEAFF. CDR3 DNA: TGTGCCAGCAGCTCTCGGGTTGAAGCTTTCTTT.

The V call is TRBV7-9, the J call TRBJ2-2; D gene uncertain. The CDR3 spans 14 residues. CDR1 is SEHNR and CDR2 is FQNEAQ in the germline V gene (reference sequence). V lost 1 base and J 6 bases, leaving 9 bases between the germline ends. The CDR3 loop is CASSLGFQAGELFF. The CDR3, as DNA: TGTGCCAGCAGCTTAGGTTTTCAGGCCGGGGAGCTGTTTTTT.

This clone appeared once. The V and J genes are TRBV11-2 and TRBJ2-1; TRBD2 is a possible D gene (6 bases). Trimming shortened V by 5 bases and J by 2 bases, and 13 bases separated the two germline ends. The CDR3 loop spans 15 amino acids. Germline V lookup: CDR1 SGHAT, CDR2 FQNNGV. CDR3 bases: TGTGCCAGCAGCATCGGGAGAGGCCCCTACAATGAGCAGTTCTTC. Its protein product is CASSIGRGPYNEQFF.

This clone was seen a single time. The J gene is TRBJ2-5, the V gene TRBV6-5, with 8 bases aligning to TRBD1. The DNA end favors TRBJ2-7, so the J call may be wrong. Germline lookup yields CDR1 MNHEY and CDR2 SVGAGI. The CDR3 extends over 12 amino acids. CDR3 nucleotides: TGTGCCAGCGTGGACAGGGCTCACGAGCAGTACTTC. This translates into CASVDRAHEQYF.

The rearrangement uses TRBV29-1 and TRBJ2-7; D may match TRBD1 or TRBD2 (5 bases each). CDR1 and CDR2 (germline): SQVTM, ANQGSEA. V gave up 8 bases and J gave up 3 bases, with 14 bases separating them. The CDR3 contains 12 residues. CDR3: CSSGAAIYEQYV. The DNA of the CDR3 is TGCAGCTCCGGGGCGGCGATCTACGAGCAGTACGTC.

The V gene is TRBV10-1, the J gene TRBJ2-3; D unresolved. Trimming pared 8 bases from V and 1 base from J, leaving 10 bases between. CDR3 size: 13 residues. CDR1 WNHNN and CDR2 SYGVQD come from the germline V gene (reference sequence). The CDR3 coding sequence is TGCGCCAGCGCGACCCCCGGCACAGATACGCAGTATTTT. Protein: CASATPGTDTQYF.

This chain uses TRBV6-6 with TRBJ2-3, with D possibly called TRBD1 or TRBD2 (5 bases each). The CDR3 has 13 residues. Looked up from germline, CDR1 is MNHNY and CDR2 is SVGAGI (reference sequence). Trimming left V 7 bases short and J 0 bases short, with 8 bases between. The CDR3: CASNRDSTDTQYF. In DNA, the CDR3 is TGTGCCAGCAACCGGGACAGCACAGATACGCAGTATTTT.

The CDR3 here is CASSPAAGRSDQETQYF. Here the CDR3 DNA reads TGCGCCAGCAGCCCCGCAGCCGGGCGTTCAGACCAAGAGACCCAGTACTTC. This chain connects TRBV5-1 to TRBJ2-5; unclear D gene. The CDR3 spans 17 residues. V lost 4 bases to trimming and J lost 0 bases, with 19 bases between them. The germline CDR1 and CDR2 sequences are SGHRS and YFSETQ.

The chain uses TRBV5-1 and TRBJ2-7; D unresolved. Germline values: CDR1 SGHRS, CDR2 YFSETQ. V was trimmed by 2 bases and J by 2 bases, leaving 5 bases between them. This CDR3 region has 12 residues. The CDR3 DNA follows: TGCGCCAGCAGCTTAGGAGCCTACGAGCAGTACTTC. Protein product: CASSLGAYEQYF.

CDR3 in amino acids: CASKDSRTGGVYGYTF. The DNA for the CDR3 is TGTGCCAGCAAGGACAGCCGGACAGGGGGGGTCTATGGCTACACCTTC. The chain is built from TRBV28 and TRBJ1-2; 10 bases are shared with TRBD1. Unmatched junction bases numbered 12, after V lost 7 bases and J lost 4 bases. This CDR3 has 16 amino acids. CDR1 is MDHEN, CDR2 SYDVKM, per germline.

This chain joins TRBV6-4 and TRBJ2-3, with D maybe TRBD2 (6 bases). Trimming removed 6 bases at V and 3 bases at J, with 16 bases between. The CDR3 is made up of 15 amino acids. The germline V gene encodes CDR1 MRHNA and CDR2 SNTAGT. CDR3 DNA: TGTGCCAGCAGCCTGACTAGAACAAGAACAGATACGCAGTATTTT. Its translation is CASSLTRTRTDTQYF.

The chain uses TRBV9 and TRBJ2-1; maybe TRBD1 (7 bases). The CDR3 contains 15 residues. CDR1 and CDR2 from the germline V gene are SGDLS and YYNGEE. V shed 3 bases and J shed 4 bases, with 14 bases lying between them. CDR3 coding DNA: TGTGCCAGCAGCGAGTCAGGGGGGCAGTACAATGAGCAGTTCTTC. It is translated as CASSESGGQYNEQFF.

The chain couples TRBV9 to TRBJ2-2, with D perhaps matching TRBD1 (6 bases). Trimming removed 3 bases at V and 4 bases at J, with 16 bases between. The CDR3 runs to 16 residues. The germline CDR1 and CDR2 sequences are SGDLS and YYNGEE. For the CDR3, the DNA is TGTGCCAGCAGCGACCTAACCCAGGGGACCACCGGGGAGCTGTTTTTT. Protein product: CASSDLTQGTTGELFF.

For the CDR3, the DNA is TGTGCCAGCAGTGAGACACTAGCGGGTTTGAGAGATACGCAGTATTTT. Amino acids: CASSETLAGLRDTQYF. The chain joins TRBV2 to TRBJ2-3; 9 bases are a match to TRBD2. The CDR3 runs to 16 residues. With V trimmed by 3 bases and J by 5 bases, 9 bases remained unmatched. Germline V gene lookup returns CDR1 SNHLY and CDR2 FYNNEI. The entire variable domain, with the rest obtained from reference TRBV2 and TRBJ2-3, is as follows: EPEVTQTPSHQVTQMGQEVILRCVPISNHLYFYWYRQILGQKVEFLVSFYNNEISEKSEIFDDQFSVERPDGSNFTLKIRSTKLEDSAMYFCASSETLAGLRDTQYFGPGTRLTVL.

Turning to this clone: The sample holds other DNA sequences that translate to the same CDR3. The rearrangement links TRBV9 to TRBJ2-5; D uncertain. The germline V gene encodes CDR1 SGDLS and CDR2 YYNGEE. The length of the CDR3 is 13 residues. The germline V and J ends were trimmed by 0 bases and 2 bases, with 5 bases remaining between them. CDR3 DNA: TGTGCCAGCAGCGTAGGACCTCAAGAGACCCAGTACTTC. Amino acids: CASSVGPQETQYF. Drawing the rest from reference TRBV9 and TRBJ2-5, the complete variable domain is DSGVTQTPKHLITATGQRVTLRCSPRSGDLSVYWYQQSLDQGLQFLIQYYNGEERAKGNILERFSAQQFPDLHSELNLSSLELGDSALYFCASSVGPQETQYFGPGTRLLVL.

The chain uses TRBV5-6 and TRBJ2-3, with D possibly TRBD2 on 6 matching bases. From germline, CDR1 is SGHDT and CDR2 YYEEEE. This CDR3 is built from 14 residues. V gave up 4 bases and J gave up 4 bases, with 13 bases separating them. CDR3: CASSQGGGADTQYF. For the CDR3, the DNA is TGTGCCAGCAGCCAGGGCGGAGGGGCAGATACGCAGTATTTT.

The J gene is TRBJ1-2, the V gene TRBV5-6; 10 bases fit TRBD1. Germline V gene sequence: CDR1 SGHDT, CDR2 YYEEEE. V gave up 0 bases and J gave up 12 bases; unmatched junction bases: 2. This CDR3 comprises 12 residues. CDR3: CASSLGTGGDTF. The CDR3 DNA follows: TGTGCCAGCAGCTTGGGGACAGGGGGGGACACCTTC. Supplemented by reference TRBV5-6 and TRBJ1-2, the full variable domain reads DAGVTQSPTHLIKTRGQQVTLRCSPKSGHDTVSWYQQALGQGPQFIFQYYEEEERQRGNFPDRFSGHQFPNYSSELNVNALLLGDSALYLCASSLGTGGDTFGSGTRLTVV.

The CDR3 sequence is CASSLGRSYEQYF. The CDR3 nucleotides are TGTGCCAGCAGCTTAGGACGGAGCTACGAGCAGTACTTC. The chain joins TRBV7-3 to TRBJ2-7; D gene unclear. The germline CDR1 and CDR2 sequences are SGHTA and FQGTGA. Between the trimmed V and J ends, which lost 2 bases and 3 bases, there was a span of 8 bases. The CDR3 covers 13 residues.

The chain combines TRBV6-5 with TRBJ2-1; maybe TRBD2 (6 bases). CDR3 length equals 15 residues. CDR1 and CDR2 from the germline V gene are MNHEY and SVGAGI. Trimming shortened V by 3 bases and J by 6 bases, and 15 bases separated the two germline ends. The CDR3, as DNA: TGTGCCAGCAGTTATTCCGGGACTCCCCGCAATGAGCAGTTCTTC. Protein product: CASSYSGTPRNEQFF.

CDR3 DNA: TGTGCCACCGACGGGACAGGCTTCTCTGGAAACACCATATATTTT. Protein: CATDGTGFSGNTIYF. V is TRBV10-3 and J is TRBJ1-3; 8 positions match TRBD1. Germline V gene lookup returns CDR1 ENHRY and CDR2 SYGVKD. The CDR3 is 15 amino acids. With V trimmed by 10 bases and J by 0 bases, 8 bases remained unmatched.

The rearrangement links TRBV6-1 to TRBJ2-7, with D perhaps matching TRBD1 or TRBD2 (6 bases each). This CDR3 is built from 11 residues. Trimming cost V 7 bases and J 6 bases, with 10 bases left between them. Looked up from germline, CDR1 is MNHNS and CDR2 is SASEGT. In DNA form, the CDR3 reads TGTGCCAGCACTAGGGGGGCCGAGCAGTACTTC. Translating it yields CASTRGAEQYF.

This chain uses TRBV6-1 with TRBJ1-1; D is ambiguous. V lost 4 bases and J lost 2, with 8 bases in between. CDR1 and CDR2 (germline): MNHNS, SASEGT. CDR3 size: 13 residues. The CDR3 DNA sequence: TGTGCCAGCAGTGGACCCCTAAACACTGAAGCTTTCTTT. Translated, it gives CASSGPLNTEAFF.

CDR3 sequence reads: CASRGNTGELFF. CDR3 DNA: TGCGCCAGCAGGGGGAACACCGGGGAGCTGTTTTTT. V and J are TRBV5-1 and TRBJ2-2; D is unclear. Germline CDR1 SGHRS, CDR2 YFSETQ. The V gene lost 5 bases and the J gene lost 1 base, with 3 bases spanning the gap. This CDR3 spans 12 amino acids.